This paragraph covers one T cell receptor (beta chain) sequence. The antigen remains unidentified. The sample originates from a study of CD8 T cells in Susac syndrome. Broader study findings: By the study's own acknowledgment, its TCR sequencing and HLA analysis included relatively few individuals.

It was with random hexamers that roughly 0.45 to 1 ug RNA was reverse transcribed. TCRdb re-analysed the immunoSEQ multiplex PCR reads in MiXCR, keeping a single row per CDR3 protein. Counted here are some 70,000 distinct CDR3 sequences, around 95% occurring once; the ten biggest clones make up 0.55% to 0.7%. The TCR was taken from a human donor with multiple sclerosis. The sample was CD8+ T cells from PBMCs.

In nucleotides, the CDR3 is TGCAGCGCCAGACTAGATCAAGAGACCCAGTACTTC. Its translation is CSARLDQETQYF. The chain couples TRBV29-1 to TRBJ2-5; D may be TRBD2 (6 bases). Germline CDR1 and CDR2: SQVTM and ANQGSEA. V shed 7 bases and J shed 2 bases, with 11 bases lying between them. The CDR3 length is 12 residues.